This T cell receptor (beta chain) comes out of a study of T cell responses to AZD1222 COVID-19 vaccine. Findings of the study overall: Spike regions recognized by vaccine-associated CD4 TCRs spanned the protein, led by 160-218 and 743-854. Regions left unmutated in variants are reportedly the target of nearly half of spike-specific TCRs. The study found Spike-specific TCR breadth and depth rose after two AZD1222 doses.

V was trimmed by 6 bases and J by 10 bases, leaving 13 bases between them. The CDR3 length is 13 residues. CDR1 is MDHEN and CDR2 is SYDVKM in the germline V gene. About this clone itself: Its target is not known.

Using immunoSEQ multiplex PCR, the repertoire was profiled, and TCRdb retains in-frame clones only, with some absent. The sample shows 85,000 to 110,000 clones, 91% of them seen only once. The sequence was obtained from an adult in good health. The sample here was peripheral blood, taken on day 0 of AZD1222 vaccination. The chain is built from TRBV28 and TRBJ1-6, with a tentative D call TRBD1 (5 bases). The CDR3 loop reads CASRAGTQSPLHF. CDR3 bases: TGTGCCAGCAGGGCCGGGACTCAATCACCCCTCCACTTT.